The 5 T cell receptor beta chains in this list originate from one sample, sequenced in a study of blood T cell repertoires in COVID-19. Clones were sequenced by immunoSEQ multiplex PCR, and TCRdb holds only the in-frame ones, with some missing. The sample holds approximately 52,000 clones, 80% to 90% seen once. Sequences were obtained from peripheral blood. These receptors all come from a man in his 60s with active COVID-19.

This clone was counted between two and nine times. The gene calls are TRBV7-2 and TRBJ2-2; D is possibly TRBD2 (5 bases). Trimming cost V 5 bases and J 6 bases, with 13 bases left between them. CDR3 length: 14 residues. Germline CDR1 and CDR2: SGHTA and FQGNSA. The CDR3 is CASSARGLAGELFF. In DNA, the CDR3 is TGTGCCAGCAGCGCGCGCGGGTTGGCCGGGGAGCTGTTTTTT.

V usage is TRBV10-1 and J usage is TRBJ1-2; TRBD1 agrees at 10 bases. J lost 4 bases, V lost 2 bases, and 16 bases had no gene match. The CDR3 totals 19 residues. Germline values: CDR1 WNHNN, CDR2 SYGVQD (reference sequence). The CDR3 DNA sequence: TGCGCCAGCAGTGAGCCTGACACCCTCGACAGGGGGCGCCTCTATGGCTACACCTTC. Protein product: CASSEPDTLDRGRLYGYTF.

The V gene is TRBV7-2, the J gene TRBJ2-5; D is perhaps TRBD1 (6 bases). Looked up from germline, CDR1 is SGHTA and CDR2 is FQGNSA. The CDR3 is made up of 14 amino acids. Trimming removed 1 base at V and 2 bases at J, with 8 bases between. CDR3 bases: TGTGCCAGCAGCTTAGGGGGGCGTCAAGAGACCCAGTACTTC. The encoded protein is CASSLGGRQETQYF.

V gene TRBV11-3 combines with J gene TRBJ1-1; a possible D gene is TRBD1 (5 bases). Germline values: CDR1 SGHNT, CDR2 YENEEA. This CDR3 has 14 residues. V gave up 5 bases and J gave up 5 bases, with 15 bases separating them. CDR3 in amino acids: CASSPGLRGTEAFF. In nucleotides, the CDR3 is TGTGCCAGCAGCCCGGGTCTAAGGGGAACTGAAGCTTTCTTT. The full variable domain, with the rest looked up from reference TRBV11-3 and TRBJ1-1, is EAGVVQSPRYKIIEKKQPVAFWCNPISGHNTLYWYLQNLGQGPELLIRYENEEAVDDSQLPKDRFSAERLKGVDSTLKIQPAELGDSAVYLCASSPGLRGTEAFFGQGTRLTVV.

The V gene is TRBV4-1, the J gene TRBJ1-5, with D uncertain. The CDR3 runs 14 residues. Germline V gives CDR1 MGHRA, CDR2 YSYEKL. Deletions cut 1 base from V and 7 bases from J, with 11 bases between. CDR3 protein: CASSQGGGGQPQHF. For the CDR3, the DNA is TGCGCCAGCAGCCAAGGTGGAGGCGGACAGCCCCAGCATTTT.